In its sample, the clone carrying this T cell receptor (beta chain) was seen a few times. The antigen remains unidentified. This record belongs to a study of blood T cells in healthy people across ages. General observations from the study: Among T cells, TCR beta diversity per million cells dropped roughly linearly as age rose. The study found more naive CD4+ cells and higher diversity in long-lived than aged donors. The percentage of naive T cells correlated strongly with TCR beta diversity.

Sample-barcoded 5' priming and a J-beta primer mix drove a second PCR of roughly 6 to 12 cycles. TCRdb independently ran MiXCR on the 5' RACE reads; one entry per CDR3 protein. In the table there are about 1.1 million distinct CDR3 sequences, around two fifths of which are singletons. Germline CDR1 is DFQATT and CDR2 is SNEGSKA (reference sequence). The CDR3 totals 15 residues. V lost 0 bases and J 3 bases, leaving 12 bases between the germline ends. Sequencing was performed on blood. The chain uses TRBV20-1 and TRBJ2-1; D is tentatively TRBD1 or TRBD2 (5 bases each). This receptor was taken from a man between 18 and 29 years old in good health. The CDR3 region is CSARDRDGVYNEQFF. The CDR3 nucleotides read TGCAGTGCTAGAGATCGGGACGGGGTCTACAATGAGCAGTTCTTC.